The following is a TCR beta chain sequence with its context. Antigen unknown. This record belongs to a study of cytomegalovirus exposure and HLA in healthy donors. The donors belonged to the approximately 110-subject validation cohort, separate from the approximately 670-subject first cohort. Study-level results: A list of 150 or so TCR beta chains associated with cytomegalovirus was given. Cytomegalovirus status was reportedly diagnosed by the classifier with high specificity and sensitivity. It was confirmed in vitro that a few of the CMV-associated chains were specific for CMV antigens.

Using immunoSEQ multiplex PCR, the repertoire was profiled, and TCRdb retains in-frame clones only, with some absent. The sample includes a few hundred thousand clones, roughly 86% of them seen just once. Source material: PBMCs. This TCR came from a man aged 25-40 years in good health and CMV-seronegative.

CDR3 in DNA: TGTGCCAGCAGCTTGGGGCCGGGACAGGGTAGCTATGGCTACACCTTC. Its translation is CASSLGPGQGSYGYTF. This chain links TRBV5-5 with TRBJ1-2; the match to TRBD1 covers 9 bases. V lost 0 bases and J lost 4; bases outside the gene matches: 7. CDR1 and CDR2 from the germline V gene are SGHKS and YYEKEE (reference sequence). The CDR3 runs 16 residues.